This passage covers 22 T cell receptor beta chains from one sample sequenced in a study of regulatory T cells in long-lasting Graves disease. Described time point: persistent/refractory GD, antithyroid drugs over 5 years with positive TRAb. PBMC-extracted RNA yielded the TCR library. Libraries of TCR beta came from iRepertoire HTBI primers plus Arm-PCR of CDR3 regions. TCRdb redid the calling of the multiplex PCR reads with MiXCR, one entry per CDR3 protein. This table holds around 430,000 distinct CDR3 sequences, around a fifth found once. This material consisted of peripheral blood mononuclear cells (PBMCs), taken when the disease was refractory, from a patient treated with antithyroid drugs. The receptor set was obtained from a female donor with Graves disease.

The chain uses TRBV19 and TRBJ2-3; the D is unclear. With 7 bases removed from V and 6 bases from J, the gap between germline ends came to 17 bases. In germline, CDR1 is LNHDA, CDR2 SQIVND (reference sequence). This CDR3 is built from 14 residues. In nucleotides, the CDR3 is TGTGCCAGTACCGTTGGTCCGCAGACGGATACGCAGTATTTT. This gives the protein CASTVGPQTDTQYF.

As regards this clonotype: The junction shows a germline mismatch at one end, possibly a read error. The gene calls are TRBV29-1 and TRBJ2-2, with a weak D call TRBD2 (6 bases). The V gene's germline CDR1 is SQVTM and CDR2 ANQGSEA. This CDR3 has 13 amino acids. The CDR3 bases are TGCAGCGTTGACGTTCCGAACACCGGGGGGCTGTTTTTT. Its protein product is CSVDVPNTGGLFF.

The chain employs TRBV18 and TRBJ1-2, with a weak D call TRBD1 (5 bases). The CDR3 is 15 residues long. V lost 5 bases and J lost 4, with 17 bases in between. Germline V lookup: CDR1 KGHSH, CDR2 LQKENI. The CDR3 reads CASSIDSRAGYGYTF. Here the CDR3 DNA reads TGTGCCAGCTCAATAGACAGTCGAGCTGGCTATGGCTACACCTTC.

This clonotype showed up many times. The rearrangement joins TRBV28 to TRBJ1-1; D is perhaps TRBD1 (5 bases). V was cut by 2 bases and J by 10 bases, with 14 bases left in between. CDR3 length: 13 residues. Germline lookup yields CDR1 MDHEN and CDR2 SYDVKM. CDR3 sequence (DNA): TGTGCCAGCAGTTTAGTGTACCAGGGTGGAGCTTTCTTT. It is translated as CASSLVYQGGAFF.

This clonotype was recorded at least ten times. The CDR3 DNA reads TGCAGTGCCGTCCCACACCGATTCAATCAGCCCCAGCATTTT. Residues: CSAVPHRFNQPQHF. The chain uses TRBV20-1 and TRBJ1-5; no reliable D call. From germline, CDR1 is DFQATT and CDR2 SNEGSKA (reference sequence). V lost 6 bases, J lost 3 bases, and 15 bases lay in between. This CDR3 comprises 14 residues.

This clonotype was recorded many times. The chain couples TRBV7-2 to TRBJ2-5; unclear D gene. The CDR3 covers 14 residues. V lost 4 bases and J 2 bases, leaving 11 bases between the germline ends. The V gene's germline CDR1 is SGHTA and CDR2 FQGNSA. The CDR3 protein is CASSSKRIQETQYF. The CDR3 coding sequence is TGTGCCAGCAGCTCAAAACGTATACAAGAGACCCAGTACTTC.

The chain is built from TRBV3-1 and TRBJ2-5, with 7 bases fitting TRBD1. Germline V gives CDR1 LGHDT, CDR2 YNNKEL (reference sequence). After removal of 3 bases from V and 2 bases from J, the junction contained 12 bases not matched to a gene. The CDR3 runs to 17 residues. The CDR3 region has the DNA TGTGCCAGCAGCCAGCCGCGACAGGGACCTTCACAAGAGACCCAGTACTTC. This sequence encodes CASSQPRQGPSQETQYF.

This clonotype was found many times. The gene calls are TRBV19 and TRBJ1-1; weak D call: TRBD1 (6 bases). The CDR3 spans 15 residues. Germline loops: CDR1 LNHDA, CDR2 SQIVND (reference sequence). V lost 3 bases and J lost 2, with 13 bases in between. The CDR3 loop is CASSIRTADNTEAFF. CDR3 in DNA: TGTGCCAGTAGTATCCGGACAGCCGATAACACTGAAGCTTTCTTT.

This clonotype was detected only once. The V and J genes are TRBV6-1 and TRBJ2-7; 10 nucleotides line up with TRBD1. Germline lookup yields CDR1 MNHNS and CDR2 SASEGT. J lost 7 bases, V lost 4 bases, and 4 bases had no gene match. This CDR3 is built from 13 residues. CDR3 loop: CASSADRGHEQYF. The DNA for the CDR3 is TGTGCCAGCAGTGCCGACAGGGGGCATGAGCAGTACTTC.

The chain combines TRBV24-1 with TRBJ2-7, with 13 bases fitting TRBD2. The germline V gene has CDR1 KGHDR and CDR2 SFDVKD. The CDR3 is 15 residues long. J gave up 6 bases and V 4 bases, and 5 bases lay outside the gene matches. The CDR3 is CATSERGLAGVEQYF. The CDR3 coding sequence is TGTGCCACCAGTGAAAGAGGACTAGCGGGAGTCGAGCAGTACTTC.

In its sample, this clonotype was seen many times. This CDR3 reads CASSQGTNTGELFF. DNA for the CDR3: TGTGCCAGCAGCCAGGGCACGAACACCGGGGAGCTGTTTTTT. The rearrangement links TRBV27 to TRBJ2-2; possibly TRBD1 for D (5 bases). V was shortened by 6 bases and J by 0 bases, with 8 bases between the two germline ends. CDR3 length: 14 residues. CDR1 and CDR2 from the germline V gene are MNHEY and SMNVEV (reference sequence).

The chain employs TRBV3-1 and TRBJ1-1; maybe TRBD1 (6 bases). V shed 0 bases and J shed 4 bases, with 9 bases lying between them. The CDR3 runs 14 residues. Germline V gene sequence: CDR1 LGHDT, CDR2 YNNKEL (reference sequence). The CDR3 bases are TGTGCCAGCAGCCAAGAGGGACATCTCACTGAAGCTTTCTTT. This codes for CASSQEGHLTEAFF.

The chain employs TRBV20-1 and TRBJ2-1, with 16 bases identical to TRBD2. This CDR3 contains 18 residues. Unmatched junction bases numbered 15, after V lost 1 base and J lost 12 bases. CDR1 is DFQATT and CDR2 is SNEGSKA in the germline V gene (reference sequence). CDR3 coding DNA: TGCAGTGCTAGAGGACAGGGACTAGCGGGAGGGCCCCCCGGTTTGCAGTTCTTC. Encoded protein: CSARGQGLAGGPPGLQFF.

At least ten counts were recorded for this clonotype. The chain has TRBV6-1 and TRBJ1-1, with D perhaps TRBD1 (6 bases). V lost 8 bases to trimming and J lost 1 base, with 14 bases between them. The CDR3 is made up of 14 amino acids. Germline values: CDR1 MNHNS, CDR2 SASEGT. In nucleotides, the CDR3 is TGTGCCAGCGTCTCCCAGGACAGGAACACTGAAGCTTTCTTT. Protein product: CASVSQDRNTEAFF.

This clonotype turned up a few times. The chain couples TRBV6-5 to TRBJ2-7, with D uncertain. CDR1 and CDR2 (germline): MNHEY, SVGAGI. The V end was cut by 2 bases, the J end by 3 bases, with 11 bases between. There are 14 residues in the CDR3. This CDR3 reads CASSYTSNGYEQYF. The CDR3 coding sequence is TGTGCCAGCAGTTACACTTCGAATGGCTACGAGCAGTACTTC.

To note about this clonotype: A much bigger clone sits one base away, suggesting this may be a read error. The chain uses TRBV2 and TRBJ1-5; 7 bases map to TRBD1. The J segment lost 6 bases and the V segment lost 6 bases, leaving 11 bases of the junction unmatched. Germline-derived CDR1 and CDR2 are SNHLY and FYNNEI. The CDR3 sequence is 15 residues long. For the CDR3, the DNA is TGTGCCAGCAGGTATAGACAGGGAGCCCCTCAGCCCCAGCATTTT. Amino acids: CASRYRQGAPQPQHF.

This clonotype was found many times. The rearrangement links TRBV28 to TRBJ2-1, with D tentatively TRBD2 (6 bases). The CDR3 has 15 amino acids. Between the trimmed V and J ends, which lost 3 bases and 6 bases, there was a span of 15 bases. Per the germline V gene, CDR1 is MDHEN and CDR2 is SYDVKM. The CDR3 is CASSLPSDDFNEQFF. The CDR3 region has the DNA TGTGCCAGCAGTTTGCCTAGCGACGATTTCAATGAGCAGTTCTTC.

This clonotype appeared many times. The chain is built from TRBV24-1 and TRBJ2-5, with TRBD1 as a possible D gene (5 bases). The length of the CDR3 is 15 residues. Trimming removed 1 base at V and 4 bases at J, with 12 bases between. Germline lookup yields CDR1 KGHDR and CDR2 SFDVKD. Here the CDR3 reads CATSDFGRAGETQYF. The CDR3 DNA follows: TGTGCCACCAGTGATTTTGGCAGGGCCGGAGAGACCCAGTACTTC.

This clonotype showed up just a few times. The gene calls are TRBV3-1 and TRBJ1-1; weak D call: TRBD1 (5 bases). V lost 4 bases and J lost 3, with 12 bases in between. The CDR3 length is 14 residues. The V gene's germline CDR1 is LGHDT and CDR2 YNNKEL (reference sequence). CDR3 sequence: CASSLPGHDTEAFF. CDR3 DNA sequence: TGTGCCAGCAGCCTCCCCGGACACGACACTGAAGCTTTCTTT. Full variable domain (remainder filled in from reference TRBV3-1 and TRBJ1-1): DTAVSQTPKYLVTQMGNDKSIKCEQNLGHDTMYWYKQDSKKFLKIMFSYNNKELIINETVPNRFSPKSPDKAHLNLHINSLELGDSAVYFCASSLPGHDTEAFFGQGTRLTVV.

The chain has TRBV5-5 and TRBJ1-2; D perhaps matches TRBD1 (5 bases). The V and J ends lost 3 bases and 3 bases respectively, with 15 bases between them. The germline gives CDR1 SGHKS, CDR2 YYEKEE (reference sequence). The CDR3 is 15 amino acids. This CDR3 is CASSSQGVSDYGYTF. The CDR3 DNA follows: TGTGCCAGCAGCTCTCAGGGAGTTTCCGACTATGGCTACACCTTC. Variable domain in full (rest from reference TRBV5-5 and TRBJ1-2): DAGVTQSPTHLIKTRGQQVTLRCSPISGHKSVSWYQQVLGQGPQFIFQYYEKEERGRGNFPDRFSARQFPNYSSELNVNALLLGDSALYLCASSSQGVSDYGYTFGSGTRLTVV.

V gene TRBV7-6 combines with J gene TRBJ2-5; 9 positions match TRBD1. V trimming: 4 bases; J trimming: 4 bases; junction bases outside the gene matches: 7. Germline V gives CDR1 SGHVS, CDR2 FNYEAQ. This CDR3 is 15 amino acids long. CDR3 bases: TGTGCCAGCAGCTCCCCGGACAGGGGTGGAGAGACCCAGTACTTC. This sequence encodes CASSSPDRGGETQYF.

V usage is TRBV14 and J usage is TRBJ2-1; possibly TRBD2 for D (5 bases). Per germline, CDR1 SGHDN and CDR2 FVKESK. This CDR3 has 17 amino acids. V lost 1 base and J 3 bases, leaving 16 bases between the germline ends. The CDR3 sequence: CASSQGRVHGIYNEQFF. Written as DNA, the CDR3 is TGTGCCAGCAGCCAAGGAAGAGTCCACGGGATCTACAATGAGCAGTTCTTC.